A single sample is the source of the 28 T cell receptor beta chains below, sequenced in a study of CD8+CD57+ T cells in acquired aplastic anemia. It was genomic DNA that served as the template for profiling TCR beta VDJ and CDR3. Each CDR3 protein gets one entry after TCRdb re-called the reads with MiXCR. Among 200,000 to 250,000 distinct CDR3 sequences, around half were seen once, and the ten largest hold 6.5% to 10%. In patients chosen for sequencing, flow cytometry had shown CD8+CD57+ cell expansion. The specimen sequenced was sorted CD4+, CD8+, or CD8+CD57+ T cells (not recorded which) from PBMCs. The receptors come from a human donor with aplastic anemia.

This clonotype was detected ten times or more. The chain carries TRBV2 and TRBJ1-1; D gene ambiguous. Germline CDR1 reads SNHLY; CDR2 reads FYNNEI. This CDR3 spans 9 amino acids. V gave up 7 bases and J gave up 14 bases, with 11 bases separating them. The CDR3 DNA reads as TGTGCCAGCACCCGGGGAGAATTCTTT. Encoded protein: CASTRGEFF. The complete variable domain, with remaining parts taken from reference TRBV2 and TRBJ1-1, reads EPEVTQTPSHQVTQMGQEVILRCVPISNHLYFYWYRQILGQKVEFLVSFYNNEISEKSEIFDDQFSVERPDGSNFTLKIRSTKLEDSAMYFCASTRGEFFGQGTRLTVV.

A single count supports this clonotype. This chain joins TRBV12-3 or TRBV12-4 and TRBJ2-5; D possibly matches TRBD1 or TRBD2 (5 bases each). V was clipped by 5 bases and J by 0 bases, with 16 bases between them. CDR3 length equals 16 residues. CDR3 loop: CASSPVEGMYQETQYF. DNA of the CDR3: TGTGCCAGCAGTCCCGTAGAGGGGATGTACCAAGAGACCCAGTACTTC.

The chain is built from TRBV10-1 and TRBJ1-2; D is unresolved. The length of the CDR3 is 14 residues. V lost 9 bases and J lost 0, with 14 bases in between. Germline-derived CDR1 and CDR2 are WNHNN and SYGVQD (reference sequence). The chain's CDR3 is CARWERRPNYGYTF. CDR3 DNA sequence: TGCGCCAGGTGGGAGAGAAGGCCTAACTATGGCTACACCTTC.

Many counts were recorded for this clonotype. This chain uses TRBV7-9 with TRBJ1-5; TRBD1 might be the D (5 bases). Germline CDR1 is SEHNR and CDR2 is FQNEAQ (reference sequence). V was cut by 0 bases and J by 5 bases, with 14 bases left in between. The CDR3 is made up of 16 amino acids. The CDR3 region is CASSLATEGPHQPQHF. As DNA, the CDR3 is TGTGCCAGCAGCTTAGCGACCGAGGGGCCCCATCAGCCCCAGCATTTT.

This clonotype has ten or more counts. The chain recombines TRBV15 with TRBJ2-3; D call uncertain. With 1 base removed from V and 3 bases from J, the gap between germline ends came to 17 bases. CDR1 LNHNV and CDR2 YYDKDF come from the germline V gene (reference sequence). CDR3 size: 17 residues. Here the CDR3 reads CATSRVGISKLTDTQYF. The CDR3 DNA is TGTGCCACCAGCAGAGTTGGGATTTCAAAATTGACAGATACGCAGTATTTT.

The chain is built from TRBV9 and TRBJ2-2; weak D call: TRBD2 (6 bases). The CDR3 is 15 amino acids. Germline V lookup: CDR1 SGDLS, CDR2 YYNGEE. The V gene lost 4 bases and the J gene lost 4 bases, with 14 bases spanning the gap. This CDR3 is CASSQDGGSTGELFF. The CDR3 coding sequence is TGTGCCAGCAGCCAAGATGGAGGGAGCACCGGGGAGCTGTTTTTT.

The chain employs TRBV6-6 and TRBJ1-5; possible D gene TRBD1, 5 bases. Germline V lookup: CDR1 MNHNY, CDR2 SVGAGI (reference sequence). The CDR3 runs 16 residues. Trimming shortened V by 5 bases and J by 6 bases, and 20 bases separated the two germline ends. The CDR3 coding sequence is TGTGCCAGCAGTGAAAAGGAACAGGTCGGAGGTCAGCCCCAGCATTTT. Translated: CASSEKEQVGGQPQHF.

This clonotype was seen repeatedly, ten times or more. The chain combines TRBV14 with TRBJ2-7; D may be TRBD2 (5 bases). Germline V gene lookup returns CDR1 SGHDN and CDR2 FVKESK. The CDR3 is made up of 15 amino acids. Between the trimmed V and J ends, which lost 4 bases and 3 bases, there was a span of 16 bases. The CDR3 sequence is CASSPGMAAHYEQYF. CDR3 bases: TGTGCCAGCAGCCCGGGGATGGCTGCCCACTACGAGCAGTACTTC. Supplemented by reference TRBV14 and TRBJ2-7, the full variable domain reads EAGVTQFPSHSVIEKGQTVTLRCDPISGHDNLYWYRRVMGKEIKFLLHFVKESKQDESGMPNNRFLAERTGGTYSTLKVQPAELEDSGVYFCASSPGMAAHYEQYFGPGTRLTVT.

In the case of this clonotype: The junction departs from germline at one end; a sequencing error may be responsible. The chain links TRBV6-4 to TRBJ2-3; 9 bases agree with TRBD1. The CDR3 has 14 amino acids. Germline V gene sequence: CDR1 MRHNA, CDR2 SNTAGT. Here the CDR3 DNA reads TGTGCCAGCAGACGGACAGGGGACACAGATACGCGGTATTTT. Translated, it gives CASRRTGDTDTRYF.

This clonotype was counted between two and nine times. The CDR3 loop is CASSHLGGELFF. The CDR3 DNA reads as TGTGCCAGCTCCCACTTAGGCGGGGAGCTGTTTTTT. This chain links TRBV28 with TRBJ2-2; no clear D. Trimming left V 8 bases short and J 7 bases short, with 11 bases between. CDR3 length: 12 residues. From germline, CDR1 is MDHEN and CDR2 SYDVKM.

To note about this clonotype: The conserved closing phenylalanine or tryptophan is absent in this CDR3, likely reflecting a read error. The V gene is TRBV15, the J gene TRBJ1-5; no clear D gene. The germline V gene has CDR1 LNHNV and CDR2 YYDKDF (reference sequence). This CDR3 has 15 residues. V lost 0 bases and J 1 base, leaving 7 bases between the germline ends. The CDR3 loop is CATSRDRASNQPQHS. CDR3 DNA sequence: TGTGCCACCAGCAGAGATCGGGCCAGCAATCAGCCCCAGCATTCA.

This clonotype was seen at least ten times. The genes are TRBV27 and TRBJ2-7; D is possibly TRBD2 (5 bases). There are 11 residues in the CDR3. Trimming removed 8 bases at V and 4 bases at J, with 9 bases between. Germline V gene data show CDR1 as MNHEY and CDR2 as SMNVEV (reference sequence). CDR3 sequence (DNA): TGTGCCAGCGGGAGTTTGTACGAGCAGTACTTC. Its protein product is CASGSLYEQYF.

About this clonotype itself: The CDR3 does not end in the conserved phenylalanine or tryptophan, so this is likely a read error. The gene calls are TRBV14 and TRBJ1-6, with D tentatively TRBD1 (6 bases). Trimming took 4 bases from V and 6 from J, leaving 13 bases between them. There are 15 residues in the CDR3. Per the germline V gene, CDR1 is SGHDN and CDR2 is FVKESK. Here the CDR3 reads CASSRVGAGNSPLHL. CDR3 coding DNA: TGTGCCAGCAGCCGAGTGGGGGCTGGTAATTCACCCCTCCACCTT.

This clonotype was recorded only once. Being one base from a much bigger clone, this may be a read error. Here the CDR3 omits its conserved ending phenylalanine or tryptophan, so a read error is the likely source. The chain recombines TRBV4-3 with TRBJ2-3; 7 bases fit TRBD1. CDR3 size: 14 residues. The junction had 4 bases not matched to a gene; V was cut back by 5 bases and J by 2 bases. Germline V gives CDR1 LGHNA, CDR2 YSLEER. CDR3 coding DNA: TGCGCCAGCAGCTGGGGACAGTCCACAGATACGCAGTATTCT. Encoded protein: CASSWGQSTDTQYS.

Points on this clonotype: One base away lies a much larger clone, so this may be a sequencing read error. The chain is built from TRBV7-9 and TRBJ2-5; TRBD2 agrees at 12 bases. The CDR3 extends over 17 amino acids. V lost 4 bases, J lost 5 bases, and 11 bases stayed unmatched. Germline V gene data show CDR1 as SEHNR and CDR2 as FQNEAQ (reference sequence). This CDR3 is CASSSTASGRAEETQYF. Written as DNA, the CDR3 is TGTGCCAGCAGCTCGACTGCTAGCGGGAGGGCCGAGGAGACCCAGTACTTC.

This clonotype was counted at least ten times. In DNA, the CDR3 is TGTGCCAGCAGTTACTCCTTCCAGCGGGGGGGAGACGAGCAGTACTTC. Its translation: CASSYSFQRGGDEQYF. The V and J genes are TRBV6-5 and TRBJ2-7, with 10 bases aligning to TRBD2. Germline CDR1 reads MNHEY; CDR2 reads SVGAGI. The length of the CDR3 is 16 residues. J was trimmed by 5 bases and V by 0 bases; bases with no gene match: 7.

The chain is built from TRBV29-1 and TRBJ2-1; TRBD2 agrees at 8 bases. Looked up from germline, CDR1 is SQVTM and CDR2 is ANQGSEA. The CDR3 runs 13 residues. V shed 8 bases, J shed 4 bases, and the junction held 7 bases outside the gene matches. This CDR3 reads CSTEAGVYNEQFF. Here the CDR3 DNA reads TGCAGCACTGAAGCGGGAGTGTACAATGAGCAGTTCTTC.

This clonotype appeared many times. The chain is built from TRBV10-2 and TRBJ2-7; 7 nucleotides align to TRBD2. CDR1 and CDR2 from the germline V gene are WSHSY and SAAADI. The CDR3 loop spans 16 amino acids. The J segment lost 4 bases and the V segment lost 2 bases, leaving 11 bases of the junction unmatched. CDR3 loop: CASSEGAGVNYYEQYF. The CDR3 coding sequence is TGCGCCAGCAGTGAGGGGGCGGGAGTTAATTATTACGAGCAGTACTTC.

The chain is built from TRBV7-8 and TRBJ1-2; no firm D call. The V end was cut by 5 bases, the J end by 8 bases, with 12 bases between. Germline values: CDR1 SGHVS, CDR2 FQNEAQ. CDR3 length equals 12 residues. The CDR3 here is CASSPEAGGYTF. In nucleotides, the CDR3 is TGTGCCAGCAGCCCTGAAGCGGGAGGCTACACCTTC.

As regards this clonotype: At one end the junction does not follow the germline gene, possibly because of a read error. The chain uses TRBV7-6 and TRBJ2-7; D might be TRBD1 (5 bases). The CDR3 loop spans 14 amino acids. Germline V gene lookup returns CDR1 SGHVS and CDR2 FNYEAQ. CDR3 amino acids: CAGSFQAGSYEQYF. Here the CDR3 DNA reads TGTGCCGGCAGCTTTCAGGCAGGGTCCTACGAGCAGTACTTC.

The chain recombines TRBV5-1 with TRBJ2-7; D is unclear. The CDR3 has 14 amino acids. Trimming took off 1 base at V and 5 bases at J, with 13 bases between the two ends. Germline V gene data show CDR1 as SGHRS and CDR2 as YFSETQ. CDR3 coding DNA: TGCGCCAGCAGCTTGACCGGCCCTCCCCACGAGCAGTACTTC. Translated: CASSLTGPPHEQYF.

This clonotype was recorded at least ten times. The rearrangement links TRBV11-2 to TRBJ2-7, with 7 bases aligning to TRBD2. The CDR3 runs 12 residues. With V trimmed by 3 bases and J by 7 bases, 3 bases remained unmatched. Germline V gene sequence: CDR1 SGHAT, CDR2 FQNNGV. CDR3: CASSFTGGEQYF. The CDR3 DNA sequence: TGTGCCAGCAGCTTCACCGGGGGGGAGCAGTACTTC.

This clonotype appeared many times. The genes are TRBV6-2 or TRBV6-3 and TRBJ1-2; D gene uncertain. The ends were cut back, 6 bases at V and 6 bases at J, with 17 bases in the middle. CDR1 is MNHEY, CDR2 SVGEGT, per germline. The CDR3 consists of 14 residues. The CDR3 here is CASSSLAPSHGYTF. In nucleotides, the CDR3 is TGTGCCAGCAGCTCCCTGGCTCCGAGCCATGGCTACACCTTC.

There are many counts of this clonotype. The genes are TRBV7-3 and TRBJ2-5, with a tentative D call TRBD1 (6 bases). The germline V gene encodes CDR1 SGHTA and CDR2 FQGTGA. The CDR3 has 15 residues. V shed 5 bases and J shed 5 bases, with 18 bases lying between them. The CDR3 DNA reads TGTGCCAGCAGCCCGACGACAGGTCATTTGGAGACCCAGTACTTC. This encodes CASSPTTGHLETQYF.

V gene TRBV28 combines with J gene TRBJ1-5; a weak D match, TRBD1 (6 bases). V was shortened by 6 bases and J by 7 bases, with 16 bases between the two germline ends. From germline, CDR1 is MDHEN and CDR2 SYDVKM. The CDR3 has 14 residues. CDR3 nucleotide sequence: TGTGCCAGCAGCCCCGCCAGGGGCGGGCAGCCCCAGCATTTT. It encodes CASSPARGGQPQHF.

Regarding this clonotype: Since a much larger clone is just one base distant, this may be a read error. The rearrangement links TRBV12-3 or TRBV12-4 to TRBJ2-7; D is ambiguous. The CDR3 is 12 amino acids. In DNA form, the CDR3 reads TGTGCCAGCAGTTTAGAGACCTACGGGCAGTACTTC. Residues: CASSLETYGQYF.

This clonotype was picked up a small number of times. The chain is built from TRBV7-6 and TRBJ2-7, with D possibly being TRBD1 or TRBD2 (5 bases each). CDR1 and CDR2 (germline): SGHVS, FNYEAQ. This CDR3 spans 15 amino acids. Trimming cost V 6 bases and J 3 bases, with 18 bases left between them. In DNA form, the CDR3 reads TGTGCCAGCAGTGCTCGCTCGGGACGGAACTACGAGCAGTACTTC. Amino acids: CASSARSGRNYEQYF.

CDR3 sequence: CASHPRRSGTGDQPQHF. CDR3 nucleotide sequence: TGTGCCAGTCACCCGCGACGGTCCGGGACAGGGGATCAGCCCCAGCATTTT. The rearrangement uses TRBV19 and TRBJ1-5, with 10 bases identical to TRBD1. Germline V CDR1 and CDR2: LNHDA, SQIVND (reference sequence). The CDR3 covers 17 residues. The ends lost 8 bases at V and 5 bases at J; junction bases unmatched: 15. Together with reference TRBV19 and TRBJ1-5, the CDR3 gives the full variable domain: DGGITQSPKYLFRKEGQNVTLSCEQNLNHDAMYWYRQDPGQGLRLIYYSQIVNDFQKGDIAEGYSVSREKKESFPLTVTSAQKNPTAFYLCASHPRRSGTGDQPQHFGDGTRLSIL.